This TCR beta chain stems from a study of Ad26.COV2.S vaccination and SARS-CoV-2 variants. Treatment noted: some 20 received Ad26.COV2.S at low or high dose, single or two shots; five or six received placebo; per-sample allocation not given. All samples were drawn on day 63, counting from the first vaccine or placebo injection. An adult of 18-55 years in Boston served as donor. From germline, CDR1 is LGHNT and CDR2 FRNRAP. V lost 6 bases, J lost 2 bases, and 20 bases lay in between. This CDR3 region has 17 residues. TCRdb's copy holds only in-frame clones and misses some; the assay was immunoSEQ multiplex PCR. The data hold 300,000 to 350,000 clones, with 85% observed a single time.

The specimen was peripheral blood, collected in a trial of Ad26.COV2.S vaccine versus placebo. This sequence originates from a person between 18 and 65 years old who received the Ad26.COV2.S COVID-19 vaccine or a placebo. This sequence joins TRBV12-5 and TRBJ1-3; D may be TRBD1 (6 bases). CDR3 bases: TGTGCTAGTGGACCACGGGGGGCTCAGTTGGCTGGAAACACCATATATTTT. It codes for CASGPRGAQLAGNTIYF.